One sample yielded the 6 T cell receptor beta chains listed below, sequenced in a study of shared clonotypes between healthy human individuals. TCRdb keeps only in-frame clones here, not all; method: immunoSEQ multiplex PCR. The sample holds about half a million clones, over 70% seen once. Source material: PBMCs. These receptors were obtained from a woman in her thirties or forties in good health. Some clones in this sample may be carry-over from other donors' samples.

About this clone itself: A far larger clone is a single base away, which makes a read error likely. In the same sample, other DNA sequences code for this CDR3. The gene calls are TRBV30 and TRBJ2-7; TRBD2 aligns across 7 bases. Germline assignment: CDR1 GTSNPN and CDR2 SVGIG (reference sequence). J gave up 4 bases and V 0 bases, and 6 bases lay outside the gene matches. The CDR3 consists of 14 residues. CDR3 region: CAWSVPGGGYEQYF. The CDR3 region has the DNA TGTGCCTGGAGTGTACCTGGGGGAGGGTACGAGCAGTACTTC. Complete variable domain (other parts from reference TRBV30 and TRBJ2-7): SQTIHQWPATLVQPVGSPLSLECTVEGTSNPNLYWYRQAAGRGLQLLFYSVGIGQISSEVPQNLSASRPQDRQFILSSKKLLLSDSGFYLCAWSVPGGGYEQYFGPGTRLTVT.

Turning to this clone: No conserved phenylalanine or tryptophan is present at the end of the CDR3, so a read error is the likely explanation. The DNA is omitted, as the CDR3 cannot be located on it reliably, and the CDR3 follows TCRdb's listing. This chain joins TRBV5-8 and TRBJ1-4. The V gene's germline CDR1 is SGHTS and CDR2 YDEGEE. Inclusive of both ends, the CDR3 amounts to 9 amino acids. The CDR3 sequence: CASSYPGEL.

About this clone itself: A far larger clone is just one base off, so this is likely a read error. This chain uses TRBV30 with TRBJ1-1, with D possibly TRBD1 on 6 matching bases. V was pared by 7 bases and J by 6 bases, with 15 bases between. CDR1 GTSNPN and CDR2 SVGIG come from the germline V gene (reference sequence). This CDR3 has 12 residues. In DNA form, the CDR3 reads TGTGCCTTGGGCGGGGGGCGGTCTGAAGCTTTCTTT. Translated: CALGGGRSEAFF.

The chain has TRBV7-3 and TRBJ1-1, with 8 bases lining up with TRBD1. The CDR3 sequence is 14 residues long. V was pared by 5 bases and J by 4 bases, with 6 bases of the junction left unmatched. The V gene's germline CDR1 is SGHTA and CDR2 FQGTGA. The CDR3 DNA reads TGTGCCAGCAGCGCCTCCACAGGGGGCACTGAAGCTTTCTTT. Translation gives CASSASTGGTEAFF.

This clone was recorded only once. V usage is TRBV7-9 and J usage is TRBJ2-1; the D is unclear. The germline V and J ends were trimmed by 5 bases and 10 bases, with 18 bases remaining between them. The CDR3 contains 14 residues. Germline V lookup: CDR1 SEHNR, CDR2 FQNEAQ (reference sequence). As DNA, the CDR3 is TGTGCCAGCAGCCCCCCCCAAAAGGTTAGGGAGCAGTTCTTC. The encoded protein is CASSPPQKVREQFF.

The chain links TRBV19 to TRBJ1-5; D unresolved. V lost 3 bases and J 5 bases, leaving 14 bases between the germline ends. The CDR3 is 15 amino acids. Looked up from germline, CDR1 is LNHDA and CDR2 is SQIVND (reference sequence). The CDR3 is CASSMQVGIDQPQHF. CDR3 nucleotide sequence: TGTGCCAGTAGTATGCAAGTCGGCATCGATCAGCCCCAGCATTTT.